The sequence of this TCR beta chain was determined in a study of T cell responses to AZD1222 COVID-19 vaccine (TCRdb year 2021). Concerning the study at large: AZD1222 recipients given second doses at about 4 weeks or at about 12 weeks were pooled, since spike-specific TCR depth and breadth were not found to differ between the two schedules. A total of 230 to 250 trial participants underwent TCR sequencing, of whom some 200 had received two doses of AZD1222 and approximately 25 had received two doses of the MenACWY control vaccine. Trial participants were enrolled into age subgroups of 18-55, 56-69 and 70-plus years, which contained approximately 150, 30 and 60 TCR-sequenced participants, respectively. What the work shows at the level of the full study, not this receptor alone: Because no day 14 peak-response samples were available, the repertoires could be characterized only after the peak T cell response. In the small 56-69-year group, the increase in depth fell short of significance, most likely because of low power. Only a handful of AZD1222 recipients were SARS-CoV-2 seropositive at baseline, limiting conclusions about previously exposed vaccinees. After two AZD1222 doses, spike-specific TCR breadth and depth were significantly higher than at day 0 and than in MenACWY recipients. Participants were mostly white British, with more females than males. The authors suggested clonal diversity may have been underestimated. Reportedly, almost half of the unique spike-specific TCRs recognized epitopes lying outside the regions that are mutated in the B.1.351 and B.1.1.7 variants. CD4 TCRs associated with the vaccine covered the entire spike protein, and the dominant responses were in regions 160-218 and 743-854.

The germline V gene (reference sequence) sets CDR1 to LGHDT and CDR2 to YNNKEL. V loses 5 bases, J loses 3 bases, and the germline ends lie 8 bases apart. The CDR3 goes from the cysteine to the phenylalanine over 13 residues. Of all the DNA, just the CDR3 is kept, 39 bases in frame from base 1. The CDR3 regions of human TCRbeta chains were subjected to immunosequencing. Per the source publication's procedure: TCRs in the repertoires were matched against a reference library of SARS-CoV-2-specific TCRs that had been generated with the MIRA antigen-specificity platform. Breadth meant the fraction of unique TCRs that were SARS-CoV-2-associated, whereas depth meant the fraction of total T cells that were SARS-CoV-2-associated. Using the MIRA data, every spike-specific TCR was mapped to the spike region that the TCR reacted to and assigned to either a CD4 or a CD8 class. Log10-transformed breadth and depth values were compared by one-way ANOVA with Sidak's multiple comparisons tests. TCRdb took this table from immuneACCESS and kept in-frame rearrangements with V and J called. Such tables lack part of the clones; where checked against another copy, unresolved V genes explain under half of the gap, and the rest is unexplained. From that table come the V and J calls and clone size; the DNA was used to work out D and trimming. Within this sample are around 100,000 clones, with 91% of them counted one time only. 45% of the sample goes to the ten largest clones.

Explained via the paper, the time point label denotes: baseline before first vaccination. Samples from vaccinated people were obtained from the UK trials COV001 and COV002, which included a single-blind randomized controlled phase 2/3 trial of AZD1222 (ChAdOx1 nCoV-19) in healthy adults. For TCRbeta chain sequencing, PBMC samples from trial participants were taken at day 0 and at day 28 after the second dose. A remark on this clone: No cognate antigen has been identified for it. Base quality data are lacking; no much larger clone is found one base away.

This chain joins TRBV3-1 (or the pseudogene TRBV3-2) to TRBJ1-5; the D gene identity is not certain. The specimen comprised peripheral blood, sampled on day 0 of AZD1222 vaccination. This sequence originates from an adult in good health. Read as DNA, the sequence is TGTGCCAGCAGCTCCTCGTACAATCAGCCCCAGCATTTT. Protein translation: CASSSSYNQPQHF.